This T cell receptor beta chain comes out of a study of cytomegalovirus exposure and HLA in healthy donors. The CDR3 extends over 15 amino acids. The V segment lost 4 bases and the J segment 5 bases; nucleotides outside the gene matches: 6. From germline, CDR1 is SNHLY and CDR2 FYNNEI. Amplification used 60 Vbeta primers and 13 Jbeta primers. TCRdb's table, derived via immunoSEQ multiplex PCR, lists solely in-frame clones and lacks some. This sample has approximately 150,000 clones, with almost 80% found just once. The origin of this receptor is a man in his forties or fifties in good health and CMV-seropositive. The chain has TRBV2 and TRBJ2-2, with 8 bases matching TRBD2. The sequenced sample was PBMCs. The CDR3 sequence: CASSGREGLTGELFF. In DNA, the CDR3 is TGTGCCAGCAGTGGCCGGGAGGGTCTAACCGGGGAGCTGTTTTTT.